The entry below gives a single TCR beta chain sequence along with its context. This sample stems from a study of control samples from healthy donors and cancer patients. V shed 5 bases and J shed 8 bases, with 15 bases lying between them. Germline V gene lookup returns CDR1 GTSNPN and CDR2 SVGIG (reference sequence). The CDR3 has 12 residues. The data were produced by immunoSEQ multiplex PCR, yet TCRdb's version contains in-frame clones alone and is incomplete. Of tens of thousands of clones listed, about four fifths were seen once; the top ten hold about 3.1%. Sequencing was done on a sample of PBMCs. The source is a woman in her fifties or sixties with lung cancer. The V gene is TRBV30, the J gene TRBJ1-2; D uncertain. In DNA, the CDR3 is TGTGCCTGGCTCCAACCCTCCGGGGGCTACACCTTC. It specifies CAWLQPSGGYTF.